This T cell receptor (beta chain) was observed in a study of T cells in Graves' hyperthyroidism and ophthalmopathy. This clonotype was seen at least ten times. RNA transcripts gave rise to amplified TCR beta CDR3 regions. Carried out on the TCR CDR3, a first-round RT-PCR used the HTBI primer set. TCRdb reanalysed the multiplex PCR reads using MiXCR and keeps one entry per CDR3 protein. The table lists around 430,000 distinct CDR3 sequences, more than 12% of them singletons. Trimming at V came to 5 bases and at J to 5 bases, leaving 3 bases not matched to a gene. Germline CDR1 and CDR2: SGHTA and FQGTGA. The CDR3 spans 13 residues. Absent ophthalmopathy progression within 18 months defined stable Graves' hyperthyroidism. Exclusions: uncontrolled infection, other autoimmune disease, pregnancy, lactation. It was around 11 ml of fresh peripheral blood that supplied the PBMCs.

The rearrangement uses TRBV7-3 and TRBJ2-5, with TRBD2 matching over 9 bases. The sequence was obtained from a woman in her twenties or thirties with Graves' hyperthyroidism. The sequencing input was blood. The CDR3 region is CASSQTSGETQYF. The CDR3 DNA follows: TGTGCCAGCAGCCAAACTAGCGGGGAGACCCAGTACTTC.